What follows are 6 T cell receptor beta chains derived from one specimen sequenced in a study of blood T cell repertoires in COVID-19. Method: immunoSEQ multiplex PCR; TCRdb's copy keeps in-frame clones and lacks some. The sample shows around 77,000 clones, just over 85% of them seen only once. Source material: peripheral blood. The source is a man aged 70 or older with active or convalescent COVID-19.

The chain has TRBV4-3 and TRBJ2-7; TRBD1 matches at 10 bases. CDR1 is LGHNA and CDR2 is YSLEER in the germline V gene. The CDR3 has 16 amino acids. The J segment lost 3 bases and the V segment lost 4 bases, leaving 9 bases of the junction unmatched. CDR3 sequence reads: CASSRSTGTGVYEQYF. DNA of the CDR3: TGCGCCAGCAGCCGGAGTACCGGGACAGGGGTCTACGAGCAGTACTTC.

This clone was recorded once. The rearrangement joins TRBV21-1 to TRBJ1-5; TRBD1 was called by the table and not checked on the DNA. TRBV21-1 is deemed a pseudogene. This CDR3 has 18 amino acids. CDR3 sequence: CASSKGARGRMGNQPQHF. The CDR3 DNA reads TGTGCCAGCAGCAAAGGAGCCAGGGGCAGAATGGGCAATCAGCCCCAGCATTTT.

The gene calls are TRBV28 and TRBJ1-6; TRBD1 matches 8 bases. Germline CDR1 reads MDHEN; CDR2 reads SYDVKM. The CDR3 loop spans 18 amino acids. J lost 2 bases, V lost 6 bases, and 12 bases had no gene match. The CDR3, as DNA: TGTGCCAGCAGCCTGGACAGGGTGCCTACCGCCTATAATTCACCCCTCCACTTT. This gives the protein CASSLDRVPTAYNSPLHF.

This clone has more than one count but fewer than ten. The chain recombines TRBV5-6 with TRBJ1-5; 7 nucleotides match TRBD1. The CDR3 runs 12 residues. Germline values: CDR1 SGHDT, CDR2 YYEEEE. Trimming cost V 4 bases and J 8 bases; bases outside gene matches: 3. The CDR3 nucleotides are TGTGCCAGCAGCCGACAGGGCAAGCCCCAGCATTTT. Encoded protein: CASSRQGKPQHF.

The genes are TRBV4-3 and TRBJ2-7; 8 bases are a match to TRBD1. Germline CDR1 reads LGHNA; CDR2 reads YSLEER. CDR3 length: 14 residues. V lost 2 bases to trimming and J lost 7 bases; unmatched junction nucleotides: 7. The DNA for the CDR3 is TGCGCCAGCAGCCAATACAGGGGGGATCCGGAGCAGTACTTC. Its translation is CASSQYRGDPEQYF.

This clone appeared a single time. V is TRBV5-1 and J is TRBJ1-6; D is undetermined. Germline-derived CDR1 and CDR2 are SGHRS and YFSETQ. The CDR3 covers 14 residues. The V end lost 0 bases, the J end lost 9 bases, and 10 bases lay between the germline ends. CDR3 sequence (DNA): TGCGCCAGCAGCTTGGAAACAGATAGTTCACCCCTCCACTTT. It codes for CASSLETDSSPLHF.